The 22 T cell receptor beta chains listed next were all sequenced from one sample in a study of blood T cell repertoires in COVID-19. Measured with immunoSEQ multiplex PCR; TCRdb has only the in-frame clones, and not every one. Here the sample spans around 95,000 clones, over 70% being singletons. Sequencing used peripheral blood. The source is a woman older than 75 with acute or convalescent COVID-19.

This chain uses TRBV7-6 with TRBJ2-1; TRBD1 might be the D (6 bases). The CDR3 consists of 13 residues. Trimming took off 3 bases at V and 5 bases at J, with 8 bases between the two ends. Germline loops: CDR1 SGHVS, CDR2 FNYEAQ. The CDR3 sequence is CASSLNRDNEQFF. The CDR3, as DNA: TGTGCCAGCAGCTTGAACAGGGACAATGAGCAGTTCTTC.

The V and J genes are TRBV7-3 and TRBJ1-3; TRBD1 agrees at 7 bases. The CDR3 covers 17 residues. CDR1 is SGHTA and CDR2 is FQGTGA in the germline V gene. With V trimmed by 10 bases and J by 0 bases, 15 bases remained unmatched. The CDR3, as DNA: TGTGCCACCCGAAAGGGGGACAGAATTAACTCTGGAAACACCATATATTTT. Residues: CATRKGDRINSGNTIYF.

The chain employs TRBV5-4 and TRBJ1-6, with D maybe TRBD1 (5 bases). The CDR3 runs to 15 residues. Trimming removed 0 bases from V and 4 bases from J, with 8 bases in between. The germline gives CDR1 SGHNT, CDR2 YYREEE (reference sequence). The CDR3: CASSLATGYNSPLHF. The CDR3 DNA follows: TGTGCCAGCAGCTTGGCTACAGGATATAATTCACCCCTCCACTTT.

The CDR3 nucleotides are TGTGCCAGCAGCCCACGGACTAGCGGGGGGCGGGACATTCAGTACTTC. This translates into CASSPRTSGGRDIQYF. The genes are TRBV11-2 and TRBJ2-4, with 14 positions matching TRBD2. CDR1 and CDR2 (germline): SGHAT, FQNNGV. The length of the CDR3 is 16 residues. The junction had 8 bases not matched to a gene; V was cut back by 5 bases and J by 8 bases.

The sample holds one count of this clone. The rearrangement joins TRBV7-9 to TRBJ1-2, with D possibly being TRBD1 (5 bases). Deletions cut 4 bases from V and 3 bases from J, with 12 bases between. CDR1 and CDR2 (germline): SEHNR, FQNEAQ (reference sequence). The CDR3 extends over 14 amino acids. The CDR3 loop is CASSSGGTHYGYTF. The CDR3 DNA sequence: TGTGCCAGCAGCTCCGGGGGGACCCACTATGGCTACACCTTC.

The rearrangement uses TRBV28 and TRBJ2-2; no clear D. This CDR3 has 12 amino acids. V was pared by 8 bases and J by 4 bases, with 8 bases between. CDR1 is MDHEN, CDR2 SYDVKM, per germline. CDR3: CASSRFTGELFF. The DNA for the CDR3 is TGTGCCAGCTCCAGGTTCACCGGGGAGCTGTTTTTT.

The chain is built from TRBV9 and TRBJ2-7, with D perhaps matching TRBD2 (6 bases). The CDR3 contains 15 residues. CDR1 and CDR2 from the germline V gene are SGDLS and YYNGEE. The ends were cut back, 3 bases at V and 2 bases at J, with 15 bases in the middle. The CDR3 loop reads CASSATGTLAYEQYF. Written as DNA, the CDR3 is TGTGCCAGCAGCGCCACCGGGACTTTGGCCTACGAGCAGTACTTC. The whole variable domain, filled in from reference TRBV9 and TRBJ2-7, reads DSGVTQTPKHLITATGQRVTLRCSPRSGDLSVYWYQQSLDQGLQFLIQYYNGEERAKGNILERFSAQQFPDLHSELNLSSLELGDSALYFCASSATGTLAYEQYFGPGTRLTVT.

This clone was picked up many times. For the CDR3, the DNA is TGCAGCGTTGGGGAAACAGGGCTCTCCTACAATGAGCAGTTCTTC. As protein: CSVGETGLSYNEQFF. The V call is TRBV29-1, the J call TRBJ2-1, with a weak D call TRBD1 (6 bases). The germline V gene has CDR1 SQVTM and CDR2 ANQGSEA. Trimming pared 4 bases from V and 0 bases from J, leaving 13 bases between. This CDR3 region has 15 residues.

The count of this clone is one. This sequence joins TRBV28 and TRBJ2-7; D gene uncertain. The CDR3 runs 13 residues. The ends were cut back, 7 bases at V and 0 bases at J, with 10 bases in the middle. The germline V gene encodes CDR1 MDHEN and CDR2 SYDVKM. For the CDR3, the DNA is TGTGCCAGCAATGTGGCAGGCTCCTACGAGCAGTACGTC. It yields the protein CASNVAGSYEQYV.

This chain connects TRBV28 to TRBJ2-3, with TRBD1 as a possible D gene (5 bases). The germline V gene has CDR1 MDHEN and CDR2 SYDVKM. The germline V and J ends were trimmed by 5 bases and 2 bases, with 17 bases remaining between them. The CDR3 runs 16 residues. CDR3 residues: CASSLGQGLPTDTQYF. The CDR3 DNA reads TGTGCCAGCAGTCTAGGGCAGGGTCTTCCCACAGATACGCAGTATTTT.

The chain combines TRBV4-1 with TRBJ2-3; D perhaps matches TRBD2 (5 bases). CDR3 length: 15 amino acids. Trimming left V 0 bases short and J 6 bases short, with 13 bases between. Germline lookup yields CDR1 MGHRA and CDR2 YSYEKL. CDR3 bases: TGCGCCAGCAGCCAAGATGGACGGGTAGCGGATACGCAGTATTTT. Its protein product is CASSQDGRVADTQYF.

The chain recombines TRBV28 with TRBJ1-2; TRBD1 is a possible D gene (5 bases). The germline CDR1 and CDR2 sequences are MDHEN and SYDVKM. The CDR3 runs 11 residues. V shed 10 bases and J shed 3 bases, with 9 bases lying between them. The CDR3 sequence is CATAGDYGYTF. The CDR3 DNA reads as TGTGCCACCGCGGGGGACTATGGCTACACCTTC.

V and J are TRBV5-5 and TRBJ2-5, with TRBD2 identical over 12 bases. Germline loops: CDR1 SGHKS, CDR2 YYEKEE (reference sequence). This CDR3 comprises 17 residues. J was trimmed by 2 bases and V by 0 bases; bases with no gene match: 5. CDR3 sequence (DNA): TGTGCCAGCAGCTTGGTCGCTAGCGGGGGGGCACAAGAGACCCAGTACTTC. Amino acids: CASSLVASGGAQETQYF.

The genes are TRBV30 and TRBJ2-7, with 8 bases identical to TRBD1. The CDR3 totals 14 residues. V shed 4 bases, J shed 0 bases, and the junction held 5 bases outside the gene matches. Germline CDR1 is GTSNPN and CDR2 is SVGIG (reference sequence). The CDR3 DNA reads TGTGCCTGGACCCGGGACAGGAACTCCTACGAGCAGTACTTC. Translating gives CAWTRDRNSYEQYF. The full variable domain, completed using reference TRBV30 and TRBJ2-7, is SQTIHQWPATLVQPVGSPLSLECTVEGTSNPNLYWYRQAAGRGLQLLFYSVGIGQISSEVPQNLSASRPQDRQFILSSKKLLLSDSGFYLCAWTRDRNSYEQYFGPGTRLTVT.

This chain joins TRBV30 and TRBJ1-5, with D possibly matching TRBD1 (6 bases). Germline V gene data show CDR1 as GTSNPN and CDR2 as SVGIG (reference sequence). The CDR3 length is 15 residues. Deletions cut 2 bases from V and 2 bases from J, with 13 bases between. Here the CDR3 DNA reads TGTGCCTGGAGTCCCCGGGGACAAGGCAATCAGCCCCAGCATTTT. Translated: CAWSPRGQGNQPQHF.

V is TRBV14 and J is TRBJ1-2; perhaps TRBD1 as D (5 bases). Deletions cut 2 bases from V and 4 bases from J, with 11 bases between. Per the germline V gene, CDR1 is SGHDN and CDR2 is FVKESK. The CDR3 is made up of 14 amino acids. CDR3 amino acids: CASSQQGRGYGYTF. The CDR3, as DNA: TGTGCCAGCAGCCAACAGGGAAGGGGCTATGGCTACACCTTC.

This clone turned up a few times. The chain is built from TRBV19 and TRBJ1-2; unclear D gene. V lost 6 bases and J 7 bases, leaving 21 bases between the germline ends. The CDR3 length is 15 residues. Germline CDR1 LNHDA, CDR2 SQIVND (reference sequence). The CDR3 is CASRTPGEAELGYTF. In DNA, the CDR3 is TGTGCCAGTAGGACCCCCGGGGAGGCAGAACTTGGCTACACCTTC.

The chain carries TRBV18 and TRBJ2-5; D gene uncertain. Germline assignment: CDR1 KGHSH and CDR2 LQKENI. The CDR3 is made up of 12 amino acids. V was shortened by 5 bases and J by 3 bases, with 7 bases between the two germline ends. CDR3 nucleotides: TGTGCCAGCTCAGGAGTAGAAGAGACCCAGTACTTC. It encodes CASSGVEETQYF.

The rearrangement links TRBV10-1 to TRBJ2-3; no reliable D call. Per germline, CDR1 WNHNN and CDR2 SYGVQD (reference sequence). The CDR3 length is 12 residues. Between the trimmed V and J ends, which lost 2 bases and 4 bases, there was a span of 4 bases. The CDR3 nucleotides are TGCGCCAGCAGTGAGCATGCAGATACGCAGTATTTT. Protein product: CASSEHADTQYF.

The chain carries TRBV6-6 and TRBJ1-5; 7 bases are shared with TRBD1. The CDR3 has 14 residues. The V and J ends lost 4 bases and 4 bases, in that order; junction bases with no gene match: 4. Germline V gene sequence: CDR1 MNHNY, CDR2 SVGAGI (reference sequence). DNA for the CDR3: TGTGCCAGCAGTTCCGGGACAGTGAATCAGCCCCAGCATTTT. This codes for CASSSGTVNQPQHF.

This chain links TRBV6-5 with TRBJ1-5; unclear D gene. The V gene's germline CDR1 is MNHEY and CDR2 SVGAGI. This CDR3 is 15 amino acids long. Trimming removed 0 bases from V and 4 bases from J, with 10 bases in between. The CDR3 loop reads CASSYSYGGNQPQHF. The DNA of the CDR3 is TGTGCCAGCAGTTACTCGTACGGCGGGAATCAGCCCCAGCATTTT.

This clone was seen a handful of times. V and J are TRBV24-1 and TRBJ2-2; the match to TRBD2 covers 12 bases. The CDR3 is 15 amino acids. Germline V gene lookup returns CDR1 KGHDR and CDR2 SFDVKD. The trim removed 9 bases at V and 6 bases at J, leaving 7 bases unmatched. The CDR3 DNA is TGTGCCACCCAACAGACTAGCGGGGGTGCCGGGGAGCTGTTTTTT. Its protein is CATQQTSGGAGELFF.